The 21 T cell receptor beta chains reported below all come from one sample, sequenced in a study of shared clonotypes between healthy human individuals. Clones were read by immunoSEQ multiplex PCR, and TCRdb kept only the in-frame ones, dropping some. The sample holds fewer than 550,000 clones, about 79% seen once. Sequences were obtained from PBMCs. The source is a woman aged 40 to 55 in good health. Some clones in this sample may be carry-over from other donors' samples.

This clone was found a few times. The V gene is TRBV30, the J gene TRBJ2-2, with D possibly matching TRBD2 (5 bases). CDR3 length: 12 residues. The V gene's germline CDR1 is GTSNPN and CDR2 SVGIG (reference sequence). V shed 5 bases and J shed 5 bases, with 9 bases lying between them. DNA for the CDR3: TGTGCCTGGGTCCGGGGTACCGGGGAGCTGTTTTTT. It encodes CAWVRGTGELFF.

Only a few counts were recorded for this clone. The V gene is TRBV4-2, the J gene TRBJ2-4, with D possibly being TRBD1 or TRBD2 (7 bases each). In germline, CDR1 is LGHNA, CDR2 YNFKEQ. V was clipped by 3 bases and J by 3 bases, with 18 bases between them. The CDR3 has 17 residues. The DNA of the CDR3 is TGTGCCAGCAGCCAGGAGGGGGCTGGGGGGGGCAAAAACATTCAGTACTTC. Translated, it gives CASSQEGAGGGKNIQYF.

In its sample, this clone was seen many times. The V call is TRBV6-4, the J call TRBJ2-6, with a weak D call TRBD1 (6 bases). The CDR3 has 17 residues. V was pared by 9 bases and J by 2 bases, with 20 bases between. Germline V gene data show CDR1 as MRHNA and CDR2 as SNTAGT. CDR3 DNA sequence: TGTGCCAGGGGGGTGGACAGAAAAAGACCTGGGGCCAACGTCCTGACTTTC. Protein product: CARGVDRKRPGANVLTF.

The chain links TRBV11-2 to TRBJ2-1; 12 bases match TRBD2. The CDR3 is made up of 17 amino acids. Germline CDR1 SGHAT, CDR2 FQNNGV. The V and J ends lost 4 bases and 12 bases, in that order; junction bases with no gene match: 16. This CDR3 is CASSSVRALAGGPWQFF. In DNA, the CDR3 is TGTGCCAGCAGCTCGGTCCGGGCTCTAGCGGGAGGGCCCTGGCAGTTCTTC.

CDR3 amino acids: CASNPRGANTEAFF. Written as DNA, the CDR3 is TGTGCCAGTAACCCTCGGGGGGCTAACACTGAAGCTTTCTTT. V is TRBV19 and J is TRBJ1-1; TRBD1 might be the D (6 bases). CDR1 is LNHDA and CDR2 is SQIVND in the germline V gene (reference sequence). This CDR3 has 14 residues. Trimming pared 7 bases from V and 2 bases from J, leaving 14 bases between.

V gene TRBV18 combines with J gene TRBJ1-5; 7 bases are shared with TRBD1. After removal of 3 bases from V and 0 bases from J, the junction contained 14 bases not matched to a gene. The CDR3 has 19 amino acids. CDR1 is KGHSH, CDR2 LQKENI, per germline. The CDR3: CASSPTAWTGWHSNQPQHF. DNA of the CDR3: TGTGCCAGCTCACCCACCGCGTGGACAGGCTGGCATAGCAATCAGCCCCAGCATTTT.

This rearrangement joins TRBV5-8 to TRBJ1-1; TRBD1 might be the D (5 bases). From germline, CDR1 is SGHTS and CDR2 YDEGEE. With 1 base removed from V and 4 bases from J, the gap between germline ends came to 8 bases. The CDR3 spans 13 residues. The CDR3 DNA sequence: TGTGCCAGCAGCTTGACAGGCGGCACTGAAGCTTTCTTT. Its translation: CASSLTGGTEAFF.

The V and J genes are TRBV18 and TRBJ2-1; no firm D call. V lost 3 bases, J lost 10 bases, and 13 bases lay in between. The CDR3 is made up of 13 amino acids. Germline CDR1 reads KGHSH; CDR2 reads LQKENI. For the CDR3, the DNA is TGTGCCAGCTCACCGTTGCCCTCACCCGAGCAGTTCTTC. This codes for CASSPLPSPEQFF.

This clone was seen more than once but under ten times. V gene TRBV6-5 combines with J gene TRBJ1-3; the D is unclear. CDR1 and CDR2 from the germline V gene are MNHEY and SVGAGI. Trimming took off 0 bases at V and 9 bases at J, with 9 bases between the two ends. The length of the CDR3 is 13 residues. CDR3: CASSYSLAGTIYF. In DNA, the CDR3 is TGTGCCAGCAGTTACTCCCTTGCGGGCACCATATATTTT.

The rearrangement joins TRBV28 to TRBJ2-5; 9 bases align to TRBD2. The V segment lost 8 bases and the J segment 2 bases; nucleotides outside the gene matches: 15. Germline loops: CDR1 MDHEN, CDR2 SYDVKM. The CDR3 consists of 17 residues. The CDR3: CASGSPGLAGSQETQYF. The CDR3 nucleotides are TGTGCCAGCGGAAGCCCCGGGCTAGCGGGAAGTCAAGAGACCCAGTACTTC.

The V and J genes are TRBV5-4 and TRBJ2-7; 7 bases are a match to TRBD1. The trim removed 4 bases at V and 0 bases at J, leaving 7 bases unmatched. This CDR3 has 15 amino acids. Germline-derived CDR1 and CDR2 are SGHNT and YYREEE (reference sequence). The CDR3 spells CASSPRQGLSYEQYF. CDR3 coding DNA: TGTGCCAGCAGCCCGAGACAGGGCCTCTCCTACGAGCAGTACTTC.

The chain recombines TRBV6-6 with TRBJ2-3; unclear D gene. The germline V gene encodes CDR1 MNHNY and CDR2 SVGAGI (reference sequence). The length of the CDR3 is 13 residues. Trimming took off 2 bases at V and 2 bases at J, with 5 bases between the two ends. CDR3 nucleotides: TGTGCCAGCAGTTACGAGAACACAGATACGCAGTATTTT. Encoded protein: CASSYENTDTQYF.

The CDR3 DNA sequence: TGTGCCAGCATGAACAGCAACTACGAGCAGTACTTC. Translation gives CASMNSNYEQYF. The J gene is TRBJ2-7, the V gene TRBV2; the D is unclear. The CDR3 is made up of 12 amino acids. V was cut by 7 bases and J by 3 bases, with 10 bases left in between. The germline CDR1 and CDR2 sequences are SNHLY and FYNNEI.

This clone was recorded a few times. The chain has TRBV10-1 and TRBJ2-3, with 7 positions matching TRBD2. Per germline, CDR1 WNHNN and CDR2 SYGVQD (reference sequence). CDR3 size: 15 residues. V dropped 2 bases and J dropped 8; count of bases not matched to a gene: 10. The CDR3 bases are TGCGCCAGCAGTGAGGACCCTAGCGGTTGGAGTACGCAGTATTTT. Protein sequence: CASSEDPSGWSTQYF.

The CDR3 coding sequence is TGTGCCAGCTCACCGGACAGGGTCGAGCAGTACTTC. This sequence encodes CASSPDRVEQYF. The genes are TRBV18 and TRBJ2-7; 8 bases match TRBD1. The V and J ends lost 3 bases and 6 bases, in that order; junction bases with no gene match: 1. CDR3 length equals 12 residues. CDR1 and CDR2 from the germline V gene are KGHSH and LQKENI.

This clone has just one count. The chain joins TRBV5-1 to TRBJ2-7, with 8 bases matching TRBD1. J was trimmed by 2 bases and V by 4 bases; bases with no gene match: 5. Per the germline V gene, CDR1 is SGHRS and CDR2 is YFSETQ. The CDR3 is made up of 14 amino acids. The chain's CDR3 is CASSAQGDAYEQYF. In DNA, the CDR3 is TGCGCCAGCAGCGCACAGGGGGATGCCTACGAGCAGTACTTC.

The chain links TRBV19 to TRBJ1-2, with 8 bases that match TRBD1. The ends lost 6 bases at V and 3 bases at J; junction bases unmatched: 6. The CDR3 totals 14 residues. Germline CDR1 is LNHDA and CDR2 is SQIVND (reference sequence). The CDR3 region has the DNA TGTGCCAGTAGGCCGGACAGGGACTACTATGGCTACACCTTC. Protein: CASRPDRDYYGYTF.

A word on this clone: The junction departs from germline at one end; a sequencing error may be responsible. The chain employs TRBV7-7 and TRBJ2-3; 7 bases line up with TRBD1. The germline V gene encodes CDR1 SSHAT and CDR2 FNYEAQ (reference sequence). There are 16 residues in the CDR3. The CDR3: CASSPGTASGTDTQYF. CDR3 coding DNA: TGTGCTAGCAGCCCCGGGACAGCCTCGGGCACAGATACGCAGTATTTT. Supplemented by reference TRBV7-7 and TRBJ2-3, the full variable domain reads GAGVSQSPRYKVTKRGQDVTLRCDPISSHATLYWYQQALGQGPEFLTYFNYEAQPDKSGLPSDRFSAERPEGSISTLTIQRTEQRDSAMYRCASSPGTASGTDTQYFGPGTRLTVL.

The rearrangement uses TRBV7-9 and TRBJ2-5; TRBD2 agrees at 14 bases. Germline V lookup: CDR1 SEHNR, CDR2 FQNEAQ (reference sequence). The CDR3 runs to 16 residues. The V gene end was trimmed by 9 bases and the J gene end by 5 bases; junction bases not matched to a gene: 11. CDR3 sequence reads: CASPTSGRALWETQYF. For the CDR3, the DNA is TGTGCCAGTCCGACTAGCGGGAGGGCCCTTTGGGAGACCCAGTACTTC.

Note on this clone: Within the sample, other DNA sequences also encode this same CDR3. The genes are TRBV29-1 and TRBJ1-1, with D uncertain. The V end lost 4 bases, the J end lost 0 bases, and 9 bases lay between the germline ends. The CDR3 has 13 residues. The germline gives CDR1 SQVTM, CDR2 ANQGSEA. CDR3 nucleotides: TGCAGCGTTGGGGGTCAGTTGAACACTGAAGCTTTCTTT. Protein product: CSVGGQLNTEAFF.

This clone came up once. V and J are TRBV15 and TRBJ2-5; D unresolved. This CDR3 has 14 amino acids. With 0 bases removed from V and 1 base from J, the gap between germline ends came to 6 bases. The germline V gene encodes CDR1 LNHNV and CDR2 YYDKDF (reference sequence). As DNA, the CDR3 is TGTGCCACCAGCAGAGATTCAGGCCAAGAGACCCAGTACTTC. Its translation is CATSRDSGQETQYF.